This T cell receptor (beta chain) came from a study of preoperative IRX-2 immunotherapy in early breast cancer. Sequenced by immunoSEQ multiplex PCR; TCRdb stores in-frame clones only, minus some. The sample lists around 88,000 clones, roughly 89% occurring once. The sample's treatment: preoperative locoregional IRX-2 cytokine immunotherapy. Samples came from a phase Ib trial of preoperative locoregional IRX-2 cytokine immunotherapy. Germline V gene sequence: CDR1 MNHGY, CDR2 SAAAGT. The V segment lost 4 bases and the J segment 2 bases; nucleotides outside the gene matches: 13. The CDR3 has 17 residues.

This material consisted of tumor tissue, taken after IRX-2 immunotherapy. The V call is TRBV6-8, the J call TRBJ1-1, with TRBD1 identical over 7 bases. This TCR came from a human donor with breast cancer. The CDR3 reads CASSWDLRGGFNTEAFF. As DNA, the CDR3 is TGTGCCAGCAGTTGGGACCTCAGGGGGGGGTTCAACACTGAAGCTTTCTTT.